This T cell receptor beta chain was documented in a study of cytomegalovirus exposure and HLA in healthy donors (dated 2017 in TCRdb). For the study in its entirety: According to an earlier analysis of a few hundred of the donors, about 179 million T cells yielded 117 million unique TCR beta sequences and approximately 300 Gb of sequence data. An earlier analysis of 587 of the donors used high-throughput TCR beta sequencing to judge whether each TCR beta V gene segment behaved as functional or pseudogenic. About 320 gigabases of sequencing data and approximately 93 million unique TCR sequences were included in an early release covering 550 to 650 HLA-typed donors. A later genetic analysis took genome-wide SNP genotypes for about 65% of the 666 donors and used that subset as a discovery cohort. About 5 DR-DQ haplotypes were handled as single units for association and clustering, since linkage in the cohort was strong. The later analysis used no new phenotypic data to find candidate immune exposures, relying instead on TCR beta sequences and their occurrence across donors. The study aimed to test whether cataloging public T cell receptors could reveal signatures of past pathogen exposure. HLA typing covered class I and class II loci at four-digit resolution. High-throughput TCR immunosequencing, statistical association of individual TCRs with disease status, and machine learning were combined to predict cytomegalovirus infection status. Every repertoire in the discovery cohort had been generated on one and the same sequencing platform. The T cell repertoires of some 670 subjects were profiled by immunosequencing and related to cytomegalovirus serostatus. Across about 380 genotyped donors of the cohort, an average of approximately 240,000 unique TCR beta nucleotide sequences per donor were sequenced, and 15% to 20% of those sequences were non-productive. In addition to the first cohort of 650 to 800 subjects, a separate validation cohort of 130 or so different subjects was used. Donor age, sex, ethnicity and CMV serostatus were collected together with the repertoire data. Typing coverage varied by locus: 629-630 donors for A, B, C, DRB1 and DQB1; approximately 500 for DQA1; more than 600 for DPA1; under 490 for DPB1. To study patterns of TCR occurrence, a later analysis re-analyzed previously published TCR beta repertoires from 666 donors and added high-resolution HLA genotyping. The genetic ancestry cluster associated with self-reported Caucasian donors included around 76% of the roughly 390 genotyped donors. Paper-wide results and their limitations: According to a later analysis, most CMV-associated TCR beta chains appeared to be HLA-restricted, and the HLA associations seemed to be driven largely by CMV exposure. For the cohort, immune exposure information was limited to CMV serostatus. In a later analysis, HLA-associated TCR beta chains showed more clonal expansion and lower generation probabilities than non-associated chains that were equally common. According to a later analysis, TCR association rates differed among HLA loci, with DRB1 alleles showing the most associated TCRs and HLA-C alleles showing the fewest. In a later genetic analysis, a missense DCLRE1C variant was associated with V-gene and J-gene trimming of TCR beta chains, and the association was replicated in an independent cohort. Several of the top co-occurrence clusters appeared to be linked to parvovirus B19, influenza, CMV and Epstein-Barr virus, according to a later analysis. A later analysis associated 16,951 TCR beta sequences with specific HLA alleles at a false discovery rate of 0.05. A cluster of highly shared sequence variants was judged likely to be a technical artifact of the sequencing pipeline. The authors suggested that the approach could potentially be generalized to other disease states and immunological phenotypes. Across donors, most TCR sequences were observed very rarely, whereas some public TCRs were present in many individuals. When HLA alleles, especially DR and DQ, strongly co-occurred, TCR associations were difficult to assign to individual alleles. Because counts were too low, roughly 16 rarely observed V segments, including chromosome 9 orphons, were left out of the earlier analysis of over 550 of the donors. According to a later genetic analysis, donors in an Asian-associated ancestry cluster had fewer N-insertions in productive TCRs than the roughly 670-donor mean. In both the original and validation cohorts, the classifier was reported to diagnose cytomegalovirus status with high specificity and sensitivity. Correlated functional status among segregating V segments might reflect linkage disequilibrium, but an unknown experimental factor could not be ruled out. This cohort had only TCR beta chains sequenced, and the lack of alpha or paired-chain data limited which features could be detected. HLA typing was unavailable for some donors at each locus, so association tests used only the typed subset. A further reported finding was that TCR beta sequences accurately predicted the HLA-A and HLA-B alleles for most subjects in the first cohort. Three of the identified cytomegalovirus-associated TCR beta chains were confirmed in vitro to be specific for cytomegalovirus antigens. The study listed 164 TCR beta chains as associated with cytomegalovirus. An earlier analysis of approximately 600 of the donors showed that most TCR beta V segments appeared in productive rearrangements either about 90% or about 30% of the time, which broadly matched IMGT annotations. The presence/absence analyses assumed that sequencing depth was roughly uniform across donors, and that assumption may not be true.

In total, approximately 610 healthy bone marrow donors made up the cohort. At the time of sampling, every cohort member was nominally healthy, though immune exposures that went unrecorded were likely present. The donor was CMV seropositive and belonged to the group of 270 or so seropositive cohort members. Each donor provided a peripheral blood sample, and peripheral blood mononuclear cells were used for TCR beta sequencing. Genomic DNA extraction from the blood cell samples was performed with the Qiagen DNeasy Blood Extraction Kit. Concerning this clone: Its recognized antigen is unknown. No base qualities exist here, and no much larger clone lies one base off it.

Libraries came from the immunoSEQ multiplex PCR assay. For the multiplex PCR, a mixture combining 60 forward primers for TCR Vbeta segments and 13 reverse primers for TCR Jbeta segments was used. Amplification of the CDR3 region of rearranged TCR beta genes was performed with a multiplex PCR assay on genomic DNA. The amplified TCR beta libraries were sequenced on the Illumina HiSeq System as 87-base-pair reads. Under the source paper's analysis protocol: Across the 700 or so repertoires, a later analysis counted roughly 77 million unique TCR beta chains, roughly 11 million of which were shared by at least two donors. Raw reads were error-corrected and collapsed into unique sequences with a nearest-neighbor algorithm that merged closely related sequences to remove PCR and sequencing errors. To assign V, D and J gene segments, CDR3 sequences were aligned to IMGT reference sequences. For a sequence to be retained, a match of at least six nucleotides to both a V gene segment and a J gene segment was required. A rearrangement counted as productive if the CDR3 had no stop codons and remained in frame with V and J, and every other rearrangement counted as non-productive. CDR3 was defined by IMGT convention, running from the second conserved V-encoded cysteine to the conserved J-encoded phenylalanine. Sequences without an unambiguous match to a single V gene segment were excluded from the earlier analysis of almost 600 of the donors. In an earlier analysis of about 590 of the donors, a V segment was called functional when productive rearrangements were above 56.7%, and segregating when the standard deviation between donors exceeded 5%. A statistical classification framework was built for diagnosing cytomegalovirus status from the catalog of TCR beta chain sequences. V and J gene assignment, in a later analysis, came from comparing TCR nucleotide sequences with IMGT/GENE-DB human TR gene sequences. In a later analysis, CDR3 sequences and most-parsimonious VDJ recombination scenarios were assigned using the TCRdist pipeline. In a later analysis, each TCR beta chain was defined by its CDR3 amino acid sequence together with its V-gene family, and reads without a unique V-gene family were excluded. A later analysis removed 500 to 600 highly shared, low-generation-probability nucleotide sequences to deal with suspected cross-contamination and a sequencing artifact. In a later analysis, a clonal expansion index was calculated for each public chain from normalized within-repertoire ranks of inferred template counts. A later analysis computed generation probabilities with a VDJ recombination model fitted to out-of-frame rearrangements, and checked the results against IGoR. Hypergeometric tests were used in a later analysis to score TCR-TCR, TCR-HLA and TCR-CMV co-occurrence, with a repertoire-size bias correction applied to the TCR pairs. To estimate false discovery rates, a later analysis permuted the HLA or CMV assignments 20 times. In a later analysis, co-occurring TCRs were grouped with DBSCAN, and TCRdist sequence similarity was added when clustering was performed within HLA-allele-positive subsets. Repertoires with fewer than 30,000 or more than 120,000 public chains were left out of co-occurrence clustering, as were four to six repertoires with anomalous nucleotide sharing. TCRdb limited this immuneACCESS table to in-frame rearrangements with V and J called. A share of clones is missing; checked studies link under half to unresolved V genes, and the rest is unexplained. The V and J calls and clone size are taken from that table; D and trimming were inferred from the DNA. Across this sample there are some 150,000 clones, with approximately 78% seen only once. The ten top clones hold around 4.5% of the sample.

This TCR derives from a woman aged 40 to 55 in good health and CMV-seropositive. The sequenced material came from PBMCs.

Here is the DNA: TGCAGCGTTTATGACAGAAGCTCCTACGAGCAGTACTTC. This is translated as CSVYDRSSYEQYF. The V gene is TRBV29-1 and the J gene is TRBJ2-7, with a weak D call of TRBD1 (5 bases match). The CDR3, from cysteine to phenylalanine, totals 13 residues. The retained sequence is limited to the CDR3, 39 bases, with the frame set at the first base. V and J lose 5 bases and 0 bases, and a span of 11 bases separates them. According to the germline V gene, CDR1 reads SQVTM and CDR2 reads ANQGSEA.